The 26 T cell receptor beta chains below all came from one sample that was sequenced in a study of PD-L1 blockade in urothelial cancer. Time point here: pretreatment peripheral blood. The repertoire was sequenced with immunoSEQ multiplex PCR; TCRdb's copy has only in-frame clones and lacks some. The sample includes fewer than 45,000 clones, 82% seen only once; the top ten take almost 7%. The sequenced sample was PBMCs, obtained around atezolizumab (anti-PD-L1) treatment. All receptors come from a man in his 60s with urothelial cancer.

Here the CDR3 reads CASSSTGGVGFQGNTEAFF. CDR3 DNA: TGTGCCAGCAGCTCCACTGGGGGCGTAGGATTTCAGGGGAACACTGAAGCTTTCTTT. This chain links TRBV7-9 with TRBJ1-1, with D maybe TRBD1 (6 bases). CDR1 is SEHNR and CDR2 is FQNEAQ in the germline V gene (reference sequence). V was trimmed by 4 bases and J by 1 base, leaving 25 bases between them. The CDR3 runs 19 residues.

The J gene is TRBJ2-1, the V gene TRBV13; 13 bases are a match to TRBD2. Losses at the gene ends were 4 bases for V and 3 bases for J; bases not matched to a gene: 12. The CDR3 has 19 amino acids. Germline loops: CDR1 PRHDT, CDR2 FYEKMQ (reference sequence). CDR3 nucleotides: TGTGCCAGCAGCTCACAACTAGCGGGGGGGTACCTTGACTACAATGAGCAGTTCTTC. Protein sequence: CASSSQLAGGYLDYNEQFF.

V gene TRBV9 combines with J gene TRBJ2-3; 10 bases agree with TRBD1. Germline V gene sequence: CDR1 SGDLS, CDR2 YYNGEE. CDR3 length: 15 amino acids. V lost 2 bases to trimming and J lost 6 bases; unmatched junction nucleotides: 6. The CDR3 protein is CASSVGQGVSDTQYF. CDR3 DNA: TGTGCCAGCAGCGTCGGACAGGGGGTTTCGGATACGCAGTATTTT.

The rearrangement joins TRBV28 to TRBJ2-6; D call uncertain. Germline assignment: CDR1 MDHEN and CDR2 SYDVKM. The CDR3 is made up of 14 amino acids. V was pared by 8 bases and J by 0 bases, with 8 bases between. The CDR3 nucleotides read TGTGCCAGCTCGGAGCCCTCTGGGGCCAACGTCCTGACTTTC. Its protein product is CASSEPSGANVLTF.

The genes are TRBV7-9 and TRBJ1-1, with D possibly TRBD1 on 6 matching bases. V lost 6 bases to trimming and J lost 1 base, with 15 bases between them. The CDR3 extends over 15 amino acids. In germline, CDR1 is SEHNR, CDR2 FQNEAQ (reference sequence). The CDR3 spells CASRKGQGPNTEAFF. The CDR3 DNA follows: TGTGCCAGCAGAAAAGGGCAGGGGCCGAACACTGAAGCTTTCTTT.

The rearrangement uses TRBV7-2 and TRBJ2-1, with D maybe TRBD1 (6 bases). V lost 5 bases and J lost 7, with 15 bases in between. CDR3 size: 14 residues. The germline V gene has CDR1 SGHTA and CDR2 FQGNSA. The CDR3 DNA reads as TGTGCCAGCAGCCCGATAGCAGGGGCGAATGAGCAGTTCTTC. Protein sequence: CASSPIAGANEQFF.

The chain carries TRBV11-2 and TRBJ2-5; no reliable D call. Germline values: CDR1 SGHAT, CDR2 FQNNGV. V was trimmed by 6 bases and J by 4 bases, leaving 12 bases between them. The CDR3 is made up of 13 amino acids. The CDR3 loop reads CASSSILRETQYF. Here the CDR3 DNA reads TGTGCCAGCAGTTCTATACTGAGAGAGACCCAGTACTTC.

The rearrangement uses TRBV14 and TRBJ2-7; a weak D match, TRBD2 (6 bases). V dropped 8 bases and J dropped 5 bases, with 16 bases sitting between them. The CDR3 is made up of 13 amino acids. In germline, CDR1 is SGHDN, CDR2 FVKESK. CDR3 sequence (DNA): TGTGCCAGCCGTGGGCGGGGTCACCACGAGCAGTACTTC. As protein: CASRGRGHHEQYF.

This chain joins TRBV2 and TRBJ1-5; 10 bases map to TRBD1. With 0 bases clipped from V and 8 bases from J, the junction kept 4 bases outside the gene matches. Germline V gives CDR1 SNHLY, CDR2 FYNNEI. CDR3 length: 15 residues. The chain's CDR3 is CASSEALGQGEPQHF. In nucleotides, the CDR3 is TGTGCCAGCAGTGAAGCGCTTGGACAGGGGGAGCCCCAGCATTTT.

J is TRBJ1-4 and V is TRBV2; maybe TRBD1 (5 bases). Trimming stripped 5 bases from V and 0 bases from J, with 10 bases between. The CDR3 has 15 residues. Germline V CDR1 and CDR2: SNHLY, FYNNEI. The CDR3 bases are TGTGCCAGCAGTTACGACAGTGCAACTAATGAAAAACTGTTTTTT. The encoded protein is CASSYDSATNEKLFF. Combining the CDR3 with reference TRBV2 and TRBJ1-4 gives the whole variable domain EPEVTQTPSHQVTQMGQEVILRCVPISNHLYFYWYRQILGQKVEFLVSFYNNEISEKSEIFDDQFSVERPDGSNFTLKIRSTKLEDSAMYFCASSYDSATNEKLFFGSGTQLSVL.

The CDR3 nucleotides read TGTGCCAGCAGCCCCGGGACTAGCGGGGCCGGTGAGCAGTTCTTC. Translating it yields CASSPGTSGAGEQFF. The chain couples TRBV11-3 to TRBJ2-1; TRBD2 matches at 13 bases. V shed 5 bases, J shed 9 bases, and the junction held 7 bases outside the gene matches. Germline CDR1 is SGHNT and CDR2 is YENEEA. There are 15 residues in the CDR3.

The chain joins TRBV27 to TRBJ2-5; TRBD2 is a possible D gene (7 bases). The V gene's germline CDR1 is MNHEY and CDR2 SMNVEV (reference sequence). V was clipped by 5 bases and J by 3 bases, with 16 bases between them. The CDR3 sequence is 15 residues long. The CDR3, as DNA: TGTGCCAGCAGTCCCGTAGGGGGGGTCGAAGAGACCCAGTACTTC. Translating it yields CASSPVGGVEETQYF.

The CDR3 is CASSGRTGSYEQYF. The DNA for the CDR3 is TGCGCCAGCAGCGGGAGGACAGGATCCTACGAGCAGTACTTC. The rearrangement uses TRBV5-1 and TRBJ2-7, with D possibly being TRBD1 (7 bases). Germline CDR1 and CDR2: SGHRS and YFSETQ. The V gene lost 4 bases and the J gene lost 1 base, with 12 bases spanning the gap. There are 14 residues in the CDR3.

The genes are TRBV11-3 and TRBJ2-1; TRBD1 agrees at 7 bases. The CDR3 has 16 amino acids. In germline, CDR1 is SGHNT, CDR2 YENEEA. Trimming cost V 0 bases and J 3 bases; bases outside gene matches: 5. CDR3 sequence: CASSLDPQGSYNEQFF. In nucleotides, the CDR3 is TGTGCCAGCAGCTTAGATCCACAGGGGAGCTACAATGAGCAGTTCTTC.

The chain recombines TRBV29-1 with TRBJ1-1; TRBD1 is a possible D gene (5 bases). CDR3 size: 12 residues. Germline CDR1 SQVTM, CDR2 ANQGSEA. Trimming pared 0 bases from V and 11 bases from J, leaving 13 bases between. CDR3 bases: TGCAGCGTTGAAGATGAGAAGGGGTGGGCTTTCTTT. It translates to CSVEDEKGWAFF.

The V and J genes are TRBV7-8 and TRBJ2-5, with TRBD2 identical over 11 bases. V dropped 1 base and J dropped 3; count of bases not matched to a gene: 7. The CDR3 sequence is 17 residues long. In germline, CDR1 is SGHVS, CDR2 FQNEAQ. The CDR3 bases are TGTGCCAGCAGCTTAGGGCCTAGCGGGGGGCTAAAAGAGACCCAGTACTTC. Its protein product is CASSLGPSGGLKETQYF.

J is TRBJ2-3 and V is TRBV6-5, with TRBD2 as a possible D gene (5 bases). Germline CDR1 reads MNHEY; CDR2 reads SVGAGI. V shed 6 bases and J shed 2 bases, with 9 bases lying between them. The CDR3 spans 13 residues. The CDR3 sequence is CASRMTNTDTQYF. In DNA form, the CDR3 reads TGTGCCAGCAGGATGACTAACACAGATACGCAGTATTTT.

The chain joins TRBV2 to TRBJ2-7; tentatively, D is TRBD2 (6 bases). V was pared by 8 bases and J by 6 bases, with 23 bases between. Per germline, CDR1 SNHLY and CDR2 FYNNEI. The CDR3 loop spans 15 amino acids. This chain's CDR3 is CASLIGVGGRGEQYF. The CDR3 coding sequence is TGTGCCAGCCTAATCGGTGTGGGGGGAAGGGGCGAGCAGTACTTC.

The rearrangement links TRBV5-1 to TRBJ2-1; D perhaps matches TRBD2 (5 bases). V was shortened by 0 bases and J by 7 bases, with 8 bases between the two germline ends. This CDR3 has 13 amino acids. Per germline, CDR1 SGHRS and CDR2 YFSETQ. This CDR3 reads CASSLGPGNEQFF. For the CDR3, the DNA is TGCGCCAGCAGCTTGGGTCCGGGGAATGAGCAGTTCTTC.

The chain couples TRBV25-1 to TRBJ2-5, with 7 bases fitting TRBD2. Per the germline V gene, CDR1 is MGHDK and CDR2 is SYGVNS. With 4 bases clipped from V and 5 bases from J, the junction kept 16 bases outside the gene matches. CDR3 size: 17 residues. The CDR3: CASSAEAGVGVLETQYF. The CDR3 nucleotides read TGTGCCAGCAGTGCGGAGGCGGGGGTAGGGGTTTTGGAGACCCAGTACTTC. The full variable domain, its missing parts supplied by reference TRBV25-1 and TRBJ2-5, is EADIYQTPRYLVIGTGKKITLECSQTMGHDKMYWYQQDPGMELHLIHYSYGVNSTEKGDLSSESTVSRIRTEHFPLTLESARPSHTSQYLCASSAEAGVGVLETQYFGPGTRLLVL.

The V gene is TRBV29-1, the J gene TRBJ1-1; D gene ambiguous. Per the germline V gene, CDR1 is SQVTM and CDR2 is ANQGSEA. Trimming stripped 0 bases from V and 0 bases from J, with 5 bases between. The CDR3 runs to 13 residues. The CDR3 region is CSVEEQLNTEAFF. CDR3 DNA: TGCAGCGTTGAAGAACAGCTGAACACTGAAGCTTTCTTT.

The V call is TRBV9, the J call TRBJ2-5; 9 nucleotides match TRBD2. The CDR3 is made up of 16 amino acids. The germline V gene encodes CDR1 SGDLS and CDR2 YYNGEE. V shed 0 bases, J shed 4 bases, and the junction held 7 bases outside the gene matches. CDR3 protein: CASSVGVAGGRETQYF. In DNA, the CDR3 is TGTGCCAGCAGCGTAGGCGTCGCGGGGGGGCGAGAGACCCAGTACTTC. The whole variable domain, remainder taken from reference TRBV9 and TRBJ2-5, is DSGVTQTPKHLITATGQRVTLRCSPRSGDLSVYWYQQSLDQGLQFLIQYYNGEERAKGNILERFSAQQFPDLHSELNLSSLELGDSALYFCASSVGVAGGRETQYFGPGTRLLVL.

The rearrangement links TRBV7-2 to TRBJ2-2; 8 bases agree with TRBD2. CDR1 is SGHTA, CDR2 FQGNSA, per germline. The V and J ends lost 2 bases and 1 base, in that order; junction bases with no gene match: 3. The CDR3 is made up of 16 amino acids. Here the CDR3 DNA reads TGTGCCAGCAGCTTAAACGGGGGGGGGAACACCGGGGAGCTGTTTTTT. Translated, it gives CASSLNGGGNTGELFF.

In its sample, this clone was seen once. The chain employs TRBV6-1 and TRBJ2-5, with D possibly TRBD1 on 5 matching bases. The germline CDR1 and CDR2 sequences are MNHNS and SASEGT. Trimming cost V 1 base and J 3 bases, with 6 bases left between them. The CDR3 runs 13 residues. The CDR3 DNA sequence: TGTGCCAGCAGTGAAGGGGGCGAAGAGACCCAGTACTTC. The encoded protein is CASSEGGEETQYF.

The genes are TRBV30 and TRBJ1-1; 11 positions agree with TRBD1. CDR3 length equals 13 residues. V lost 3 bases and J lost 5; bases outside the gene matches: 2. Germline CDR1 GTSNPN, CDR2 SVGIG (reference sequence). CDR3 sequence (DNA): TGTGCCTGGAGGGGACAGGGGGAAACTGAAGCTTTCTTT. Its translation is CAWRGQGETEAFF.

The chain combines TRBV7-9 with TRBJ1-1; D gene uncertain. Trimming stripped 1 base from V and 9 bases from J, with 9 bases between. This CDR3 has 12 residues. Germline-derived CDR1 and CDR2 are SEHNR and FQNEAQ (reference sequence). The CDR3 region has the DNA TGTGCCAGCAGCTTAGGGTCTAGGCAAGCTTTCTTT. It encodes CASSLGSRQAFF.